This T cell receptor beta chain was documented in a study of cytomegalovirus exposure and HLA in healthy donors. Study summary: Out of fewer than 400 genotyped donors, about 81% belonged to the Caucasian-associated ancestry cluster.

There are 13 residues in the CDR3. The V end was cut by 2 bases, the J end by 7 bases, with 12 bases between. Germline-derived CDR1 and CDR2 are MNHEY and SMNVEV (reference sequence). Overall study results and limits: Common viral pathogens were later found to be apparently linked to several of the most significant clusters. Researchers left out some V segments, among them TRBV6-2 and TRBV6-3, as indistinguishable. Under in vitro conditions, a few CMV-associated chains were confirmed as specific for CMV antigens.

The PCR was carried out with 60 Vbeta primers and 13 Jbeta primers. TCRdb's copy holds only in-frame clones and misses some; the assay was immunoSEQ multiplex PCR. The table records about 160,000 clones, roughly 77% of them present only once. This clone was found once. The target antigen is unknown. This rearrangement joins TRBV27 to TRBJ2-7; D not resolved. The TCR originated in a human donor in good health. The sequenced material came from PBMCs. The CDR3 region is CASSLSTSLEQYF. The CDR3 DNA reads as TGTGCCAGCAGTTTAAGCACCTCCTTGGAGCAGTACTTC.